This TCR beta chain came from a study of T cells in Graves' hyperthyroidism and ophthalmopathy. Across the study: Peripheral blood draws took place at initial diagnosis, ahead of any treatment.

This clonotype came up many times. Its antigen is unknown. Notes on the study in general: Most expanded thyroid clonotypes above 0.001 also appeared in blood.

Clinical symptoms, serum thyroxine and TRAb, thyroid ultrasound and orbital computed tomography together formed the diagnostic basis. Germline V gene lookup returns CDR1 LGHDT and CDR2 YNNKEL (reference sequence). The CDR3 is 15 amino acids. The trim removed 1 base at V and 2 bases at J, leaving 4 bases unmatched. Amplified regions were TCR beta CDR3 sequences from RNA transcripts. HTBI primers drove first-round RT-PCR of the TCR CDR3. TCRdb called the multiplex PCR reads again in MiXCR, with one record for every CDR3 protein. The table includes about 480,000 distinct CDR3 sequences, approximately 14% detected once.

The chain combines TRBV3-1 with TRBJ2-7; TRBD2 matches 8 bases. This TCR derives from a woman under 30 with Graves' hyperthyroidism. The specimen was blood. The CDR3 sequence: CASSQVPGGPYEQYF. In DNA form, the CDR3 reads TGTGCCAGCAGCCAAGTCCCGGGAGGGCCCTACGAGCAGTACTTC.